This section outlines one T cell receptor (beta chain) sequence together with its context. RNA extraction and reverse transcription yielded cDNA as sequencing template. Profiling relied on immunoSEQ multiplex PCR, and the TCRdb table lists in-frame clones only, not all of them. The repertoire holds roughly 150,000 clones, with over 80% as singletons. This sample stems from a study of CD8+ T cells in alopecia areata. Study-level information: Those treated were given oral tofacitinib at 5 to 10 mg twice daily. Patients in the study were on tofacitinib for 6 to 18 months, then off it for 6 months.

The CDR3 loop spans 13 amino acids. Germline loops: CDR1 GTSNPN, CDR2 SVGIG (reference sequence). Trimming removed 4 bases from V and 1 base from J, with 10 bases in between. The source was CD8+ T cells sorted from blood, collected at week 0. The V and J genes are TRBV30 and TRBJ1-1; no clear D gene. This receptor was taken from a human donor with alopecia areata. This CDR3 reads CAWKRPANTEAFF. In DNA, the CDR3 is TGTGCCTGGAAGAGGCCCGCGAACACTGAAGCTTTCTTT.